This T cell receptor (beta chain) was identified in a study of CD8 T cells in Susac syndrome. Random hexamers were used to reverse transcribe about 0.45 to 1 ug of RNA. TCRdb ran MiXCR on the immunoSEQ multiplex PCR reads and lists one entry per CDR3 protein. The sample carries about 430,000 distinct CDR3 sequences, approximately 85% recorded once. CD8+ and CD4+ T cells circulating in blood were sequenced for TCR beta. Included as multiple sclerosis controls were treatment-naive patients who had stable or active relapsing-remitting disease. TEMRA cells underwent FACS enrichment and CD8+ and CD4+ T cells underwent negative isolation. CDR1 and CDR2 from the germline V gene are SGHKS and YYEKEE (reference sequence). This CDR3 has 14 residues. V shed 6 bases and J shed 1 base, with 14 bases lying between them.

The TCR comes from a human donor with multiple sclerosis. The chain carries TRBV5-5 and TRBJ2-7; D is possibly TRBD1 (6 bases). The sequencing input was CD8+ T cells from PBMCs. CDR3 coding DNA: TGTGCCAGCAATTCTCCGGGACAATCCTACGAGCAGTACTTC. Translation gives CASNSPGQSYEQYF.